The 27 T cell receptor beta chains below all came from one sample that was sequenced in a study of spatial heterogeneity in lung cancer. TCRdb reprocessed the 5' RACE reads with MiXCR, giving one entry per CDR3 protein. The sample lists about 18,000 distinct CDR3 sequences; 19% were seen once. As to time point: sample taken at primary tumor resection. Sequencing of whole RNA from tumor, nontumor lung or frozen PBMC involved no sorting. The source material was PBMCs, sampled at surgery. The receptors were sampled from a male donor with early-stage non-small cell lung cancer.

With regard to this clonotype: This may be a read error: a much more frequent sequence differs by one nucleotide. This chain joins TRBV12-2 and TRBJ2-7; the table's TRBD2 call for D was not verified on the DNA. TRBV12-2 is assigned pseudogene status. The CDR3 sequence is 15 residues long. CDR3 DNA sequence: TGTGCAAGTCGCTTTTTTGTAGCGGGGGGCTACGAGCAGTACTTC. Encoded protein: CASRFFVAGGYEQYF.

This clonotype came up many times. The CDR3 DNA sequence: TGTGCCAGCAGCTACCTAGCGGGGGACTCCTACGAGCAGTACTTC. Protein sequence: CASSYLAGDSYEQYF. The gene calls are TRBV7-6 and TRBJ2-7; 10 positions agree with TRBD2. Germline trimming cut 4 bases from V and 0 bases from J; bases unmatched to any gene: 3. The CDR3 sequence is 15 residues long. Germline V gene data show CDR1 as SGHVS and CDR2 as FNYEAQ.

This clonotype was seen many times. The CDR3 region has the DNA TGTGCCAGCAGCTTATCGGGGGGGCAAGATACGCAGTATTTT. Amino acids: CASSLSGGQDTQYF. V and J are TRBV7-3 and TRBJ2-3, with 8 positions matching TRBD2. J lost 5 bases, V lost 2 bases, and 3 bases had no gene match. The germline gives CDR1 SGHTA, CDR2 FQGTGA. CDR3 size: 14 residues.

This clonotype was counted at least ten times. The rearrangement joins TRBV30 to TRBJ1-6; no firm D call. Germline V gene lookup returns CDR1 GTSNPN and CDR2 SVGIG (reference sequence). V was shortened by 0 bases and J by 9 bases, with 12 bases between the two germline ends. CDR3 length equals 14 residues. The CDR3 nucleotides are TGTGCCTGGAGTGTACAAGGGTTTGGTTCACCCCTCCACTTT. This encodes CAWSVQGFGSPLHF.

This clonotype occurred a few times. V and J are TRBV11-2 and TRBJ2-3; the D is unclear. V dropped 2 bases and J dropped 4 bases, with 4 bases sitting between them. CDR1 and CDR2 (germline): SGHAT, FQNNGV. This CDR3 region has 12 residues. CDR3 in amino acids: CASSLLADTQYF. The CDR3 DNA sequence: TGTGCCAGCAGCTTACTTGCAGATACGCAGTATTTT.

This clonotype came up a few times. The chain combines TRBV5-1 with TRBJ2-5; D is possibly TRBD1 (6 bases). V was clipped by 4 bases and J by 3 bases, with 13 bases between them. From germline, CDR1 is SGHRS and CDR2 YFSETQ. There are 14 residues in the CDR3. The DNA for the CDR3 is TGCGCCAGCAGCGTACAGGGTAGGGAAGAGACCCAGTACTTC. Translated, it gives CASSVQGREETQYF. The variable domain in full, with the rest retrieved from reference TRBV5-1 and TRBJ2-5, is KAGVTQTPRYLIKTRGQQVTLSCSPISGHRSVSWYQQTPGQGLQFLFEYFSETQRNKGNFPGRFSGRQFSNSRSEMNVSTLELGDSALYLCASSVQGREETQYFGPGTRLLVL.

By sample fraction, this clonotype is medium-sized. The J gene is TRBJ2-2, the V gene TRBV6-5, with TRBD1 as a possible D gene (6 bases). The V end lost 7 bases, the J end lost 1 base, and 10 bases lay between the germline ends. This CDR3 region has 14 residues. Germline-derived CDR1 and CDR2 are MNHEY and SVGAGI. This chain's CDR3 is CASKSGQNTGELFF. The CDR3 region has the DNA TGTGCCAGCAAATCGGGACAGAACACCGGGGAGCTGTTTTTT.

This clonotype was seen ten or more times. J is TRBJ2-1 and V is TRBV20-1; 9 nucleotides align to TRBD2. V was pared by 1 base and J by 5 bases, with 3 bases of the junction left unmatched. The CDR3 runs to 14 residues. Germline V lookup: CDR1 DFQATT, CDR2 SNEGSKA (reference sequence). The CDR3 sequence: CSARGSGGHNEQFF. CDR3 bases: TGCAGTGCTAGAGGTAGCGGGGGCCACAATGAGCAGTTCTTC.

By sample fraction, this clonotype is medium-sized. J is TRBJ2-2 and V is TRBV27; TRBD1 or TRBD2 may be the D gene (5 bases each). V lost 6 bases and J 4 bases, leaving 12 bases between the germline ends. Germline CDR1 and CDR2: MNHEY and SMNVEV (reference sequence). This CDR3 has 14 residues. The CDR3 region is CASRRGWGTGELFF. In nucleotides, the CDR3 is TGTGCCAGCAGGAGGGGTTGGGGCACCGGGGAGCTGTTTTTT.

This clonotype was counted ten times or more. The V call is TRBV19, the J call TRBJ2-3; a weak D match, TRBD1 (6 bases). Per the germline V gene, CDR1 is LNHDA and CDR2 is SQIVND (reference sequence). CDR3 size: 15 residues. Trimming cost V 6 bases and J 0 bases, with 13 bases left between them. CDR3 sequence reads: CASSPTGLSTDTQYF. The CDR3 region has the DNA TGTGCCAGTAGCCCCACAGGGTTAAGCACAGATACGCAGTATTTT.

The chain combines TRBV18 with TRBJ1-4, with D possibly TRBD1 on 6 matching bases. Trimming took 0 bases from V and 0 from J, leaving 14 bases between them. Per germline, CDR1 KGHSH and CDR2 LQKENI. CDR3 length equals 18 residues. CDR3 DNA: TGTGCCAGCTCACCACCTAATCCGGGGGCTCCAACTAATGAAAAACTGTTTTTT. Amino acids: CASSPPNPGAPTNEKLFF.

This sequence joins TRBV6-5 and TRBJ2-3; the match to TRBD1 covers 8 bases. Germline values: CDR1 MNHEY, CDR2 SVGAGI. This CDR3 is 14 amino acids long. The V gene end was trimmed by 4 bases and the J gene end by 5 bases; junction bases not matched to a gene: 5. CDR3 amino acids: CASSFLDREDTQYF. The CDR3 DNA follows: TGTGCCAGCAGTTTCCTGGACAGGGAAGATACGCAGTATTTT.

This clonotype has more than one count but fewer than ten. V gene TRBV6-2 or TRBV6-3 combines with J gene TRBJ2-1; D unclear. The CDR3 spans 15 residues. V gave up 8 bases and J gave up 0 bases, with 14 bases separating them. Germline-derived CDR1 and CDR2 are MNHEY and SVGEGT. CDR3 sequence reads: CASGRGPFSYNEQFF. CDR3 bases: TGTGCCAGCGGCCGTGGGCCCTTCTCCTACAATGAGCAGTTCTTC.

This chain links TRBV12-5 with TRBJ1-1, with D unclear. This CDR3 spans 13 amino acids. The V end was cut by 0 bases, the J end by 1 base, with 3 bases between. CDR1 is LGHNT and CDR2 is FRNRAP in the germline V gene. For the CDR3, the DNA is TGTGCTAGTGGTTTGGTTGGGAACACTGAAGCTTTCTTT. Translating it yields CASGLVGNTEAFF.

This clonotype was detected ten times or more. This rearrangement joins TRBV12-3 or TRBV12-4 to TRBJ1-2; 7 positions agree with TRBD1. Trimming cost V 0 bases and J 8 bases; bases outside gene matches: 6. This CDR3 is built from 14 residues. The CDR3 protein is CASSLAGGYRGYTF. The CDR3 nucleotides are TGTGCCAGCAGTTTAGCAGGGGGCTATCGGGGCTACACCTTC.

This clonotype has a count of ten or more. J is TRBJ1-2 and V is TRBV6-5; the match to TRBD1 covers 9 bases. The CDR3 totals 16 residues. Germline CDR1 reads MNHEY; CDR2 reads SVGAGI. V was pared by 5 bases and J by 8 bases, with 15 bases of the junction left unmatched. The CDR3 nucleotides read TGTGCCAGCAGTCGTACTACAGGGGGCGGATTAATCGGCTACACCTTC. It translates to CASSRTTGGGLIGYTF.

This clonotype was found a few times. The chain carries TRBV5-1 and TRBJ1-5, with D unclear. The CDR3 extends over 14 amino acids. Trimming removed 0 bases at V and 6 bases at J, with 10 bases between. From germline, CDR1 is SGHRS and CDR2 YFSETQ. CDR3 in DNA: TGCGCCAGCAGCTTGGGGCTCGAGGGTCAGCCCCAGCATTTT. It specifies CASSLGLEGQPQHF. The full variable domain, its missing parts supplied by reference TRBV5-1 and TRBJ1-5, is KAGVTQTPRYLIKTRGQQVTLSCSPISGHRSVSWYQQTPGQGLQFLFEYFSETQRNKGNFPGRFSGRQFSNSRSEMNVSTLELGDSALYLCASSLGLEGQPQHFGDGTRLSIL.

In its sample, this clonotype was seen many times. The V and J genes are TRBV6-6 and TRBJ1-2, with 8 bases identical to TRBD1. CDR3 length equals 15 residues. Trimming took 2 bases from V and 5 from J; bases not matched to a gene: 7. The germline CDR1 and CDR2 sequences are MNHNY and SVGAGI (reference sequence). CDR3 nucleotides: TGTGCCAGCAGTTACCGGACAGGGAGAGGGTATGGCTACACCTTC. Translating it yields CASSYRTGRGYGYTF.

This chain uses TRBV27 with TRBJ1-5, with 7 bases identical to TRBD1. J was trimmed by 0 bases and V by 6 bases; bases with no gene match: 5. The CDR3 has 15 residues. Germline V CDR1 and CDR2: MNHEY, SMNVEV (reference sequence). The DNA for the CDR3 is TGTGCCAGCAGACCAACAGGGGTTAGCAATCAGCCCCAGCATTTT. It specifies CASRPTGVSNQPQHF.

The chain couples TRBV5-1 to TRBJ2-5, with TRBD1 matching 8 bases. The germline gives CDR1 SGHRS, CDR2 YFSETQ. CDR3 length equals 17 residues. The V gene end was trimmed by 2 bases and the J gene end by 5 bases; junction bases not matched to a gene: 14. The CDR3 protein is CASSLGGGTGGGETQYF. The CDR3 DNA is TGCGCCAGCAGCTTAGGTGGAGGGACAGGTGGAGGGGAGACCCAGTACTTC.

In this sample, this clonotype turned up many times. V gene TRBV27 combines with J gene TRBJ2-5, with D hard to call. The V and J ends lost 5 bases and 5 bases respectively, with 9 bases between them. Germline V gene lookup returns CDR1 MNHEY and CDR2 SMNVEV (reference sequence). The CDR3 runs 12 residues. The CDR3 reads CASSPPGETQYF. The CDR3 DNA sequence: TGTGCCAGCAGTCCACCCGGGGAGACCCAGTACTTC.

V usage is TRBV2 and J usage is TRBJ1-2; no clear D gene. The V end was cut by 8 bases, the J end by 8 bases, with 15 bases between. Germline V lookup: CDR1 SNHLY, CDR2 FYNNEI. The CDR3 is 12 amino acids. The CDR3 loop reads CASVDVGLGYTF. The CDR3 DNA is TGTGCCAGCGTGGACGTCGGTCTGGGCTACACCTTC.

This clonotype was counted at least ten times. CDR3 region: CASSFTGTESYNEQFF. Written as DNA, the CDR3 is TGCGCCAGCAGCTTCACCGGGACAGAGTCCTACAATGAGCAGTTCTTC. This chain uses TRBV5-1 with TRBJ2-1, with 7 bases fitting TRBD1. This CDR3 region has 16 residues. J gave up 1 base and V 2 bases, and 6 bases lay outside the gene matches. Germline values: CDR1 SGHRS, CDR2 YFSETQ.

This clonotype is medium-sized in the sample. V gene TRBV12-3 or TRBV12-4 combines with J gene TRBJ2-1; TRBD2 might be the D (6 bases). V was pared by 0 bases and J by 5 bases, with 23 bases between. The CDR3 contains 19 residues. For the CDR3, the DNA is TGTGCCAGCAGTTTAGCGCTCTCCTGGGGGGTCCCGGGGGACAATGAGCAGTTCTTC. It codes for CASSLALSWGVPGDNEQFF.

The sample holds a few counts of this clonotype. The chain combines TRBV4-1 with TRBJ1-1; 9 nucleotides line up with TRBD1. From germline, CDR1 is MGHRA and CDR2 YSYEKL. This CDR3 region has 18 residues. Unmatched junction bases numbered 18, after V lost 4 bases and J lost 6 bases. CDR3 sequence (DNA): TGCGCCAGCAGCCCAGCCGTCCCGGGACAGGGACTAAGGCCTGAAGCTTTCTTT. Amino acids: CASSPAVPGQGLRPEAFF.

The chain couples TRBV12-2 to TRBJ2-1. TRBV12-2 is termed a pseudogene. The CDR3 spans 11 residues. DNA for the CDR3: TGTGCAAGTCGCTTTAGAGAAATACAGTTCTTC. Protein sequence: CASRFREIQFF.

The V gene is TRBV5-4, the J gene TRBJ2-5; 11 bases map to TRBD2. The CDR3 has 15 residues. Germline CDR1 SGHNT, CDR2 YYREEE (reference sequence). Germline trimming cut 4 bases from V and 5 bases from J; bases unmatched to any gene: 7. The CDR3, as DNA: TGTGCCAGCAGCCCTAGCGGGGGGACTAGGGAGACCCAGTACTTC. It specifies CASSPSGGTRETQYF. Variable domain in full (rest from reference TRBV5-4 and TRBJ2-5): ETGVTQSPTHLIKTRGQQVTLRCSSQSGHNTVSWYQQALGQGPQFIFQYYREEENGRGNFPPRFSGLQFPNYSSELNVNALELDDSALYLCASSPSGGTRETQYFGPGTRLLVL.